The present entry profiles one TCR beta chain with its context. The record originates from a study of blood T cell repertoires in COVID-19. Clones were sequenced by immunoSEQ multiplex PCR, and TCRdb holds only the in-frame ones, with some missing. The data show 400,000 or so clones, roughly nine tenths seen once. V was pared by 6 bases and J by 5 bases, with 13 bases of the junction left unmatched. CDR3 length: 16 residues. Germline lookup yields CDR1 LNHDA and CDR2 SQIVND (reference sequence). The receptor's source is a man aged 25-45 years who had recovered from COVID-19. The rearrangement joins TRBV19 to TRBJ2-1; 7 nucleotides align to TRBD1. The sample comprised PBMCs or T cells enriched from blood (not recorded which). CDR3 in amino acids: CASSILTTGPNNEQFF. CDR3 coding DNA: TGTGCCAGTAGCATTTTAACGACAGGGCCTAACAATGAGCAGTTCTTC.